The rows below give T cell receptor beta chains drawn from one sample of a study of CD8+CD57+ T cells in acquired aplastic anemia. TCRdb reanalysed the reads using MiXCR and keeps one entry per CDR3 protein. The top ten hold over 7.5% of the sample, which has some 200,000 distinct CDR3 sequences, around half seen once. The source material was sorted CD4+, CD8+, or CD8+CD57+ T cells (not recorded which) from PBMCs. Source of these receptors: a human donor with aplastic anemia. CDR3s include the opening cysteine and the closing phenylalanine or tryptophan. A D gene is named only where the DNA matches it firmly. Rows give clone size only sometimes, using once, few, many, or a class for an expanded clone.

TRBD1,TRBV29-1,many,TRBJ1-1,TGCAGCGTCCAGGGGGCGCGGGGGACTGAAGCTTTCTTT,CSVQGARGTEAFF
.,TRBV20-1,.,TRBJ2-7,TGCAGTGCTTCTGCCAGGGAACCTTACGAGCAGTACTTC,CSASAREPYEQYF
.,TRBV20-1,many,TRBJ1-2,TGCAGTGCTAGTCAGGGTTCTAACTATGGCTACACCTTC,CSASQGSNYGYTF
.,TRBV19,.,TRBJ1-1,TGTGCCAGTAGTATTTTCCCCGAATACACTGAAGCTTTCTTT,CASSIFPEYTEAFF
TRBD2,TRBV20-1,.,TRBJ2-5,TGCAGTGCCAGGGATTCGGGACTAGCGCAAGAGACCCAGTACTTC,CSARDSGLAQETQYF
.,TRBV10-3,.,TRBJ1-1,TGTGCCATCAGTTACTCAGGGACGCTCACCTCCGAGGCTTTCTTT,CAISYSGTLTSEAFF
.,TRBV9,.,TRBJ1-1,TGTGCCAGCAGCGCGTCTCTGGACAGCCTTTACACTGAAGCTTTCTTT,CASSASLDSLYTEAFF
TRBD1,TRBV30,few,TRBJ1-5,TGTGCCTGGAGTGTCAGGACAGGGAATCAGCCCCAGCATTTT,CAWSVRTGNQPQHF
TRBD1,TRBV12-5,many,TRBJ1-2,TGTGCTAGTGGTTGGGACAGGGCCGGCTACACCTTC,CASGWDRAGYTF
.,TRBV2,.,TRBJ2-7,TGTGCCAGCAGTGAAGCGACCAGCTGGATGGGCTACGAGCAGTACTTC,CASSEATSWMGYEQYF
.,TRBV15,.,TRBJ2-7,TGTGCCACCAGCAGAGGTAGTTCGACAGTTCCCGAGCAGTACTTC,CATSRGSSTVPEQYF
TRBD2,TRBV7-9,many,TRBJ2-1,TGTGCCAGCAGCTTACTTGTACTAGCGGGATTCGGTGAGCAGTTCTTC,CASSLLVLAGFGEQFF
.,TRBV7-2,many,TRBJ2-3,TGTGCCAGCAGCCCAGTGGGGGGCACAGATACGCAGTATTTT,CASSPVGGTDTQYF
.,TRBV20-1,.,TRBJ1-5,TGCAGTGCTAGAGATGGGGATAAACCCCAGCATTTT,CSARDGDKPQHF
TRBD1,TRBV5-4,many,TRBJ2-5,TGTGCCAGCAGCTCGGCACCGACAGGGGAAGAGACCCAGTACTTC,CASSSAPTGEETQYF
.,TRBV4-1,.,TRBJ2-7,TGCGCCAGCAGCCACGAGCGCTTCTCCTACGAGCAGTACTTC,CASSHERFSYEQYF
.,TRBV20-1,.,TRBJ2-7,TGCAGTGCTAGGAGGCAGACCTACGAGCAGTACTTC,CSARRQTYEQYF
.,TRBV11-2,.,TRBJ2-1,TGTGCCAGCAGCTTAGGAGGTATTGATGAGCAGTTCTTC,CASSLGGIDEQFF
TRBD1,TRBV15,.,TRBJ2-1,TGTGCCACCAGCACCCTCTCCGGACAGGGGCCTATCAATGAGCAGTTCTTC,CATSTLSGQGPINEQFF
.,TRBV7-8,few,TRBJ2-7,TGTGCCAGCAGCTTGGGGGCGGGCTACTCCTACGAGCAGTACTTC,CASSLGAGYSYEQYF
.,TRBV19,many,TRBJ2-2,TGTGCCAGTAACCCACCGGGCTTATTCACCGGGGAGCTGTTTTTT,CASNPPGLFTGELFF
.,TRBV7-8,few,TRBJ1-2,TGTGCCAGCAGCTTAGGGTCCGGGAGCGTGACCTTC,CASSLGSGSVTF
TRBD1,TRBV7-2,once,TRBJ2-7,TGTGCCAGCAGCTCAGGGGACAGGGATGTCTACGAGCAGTACTTC,CASSSGDRDVYEQYF
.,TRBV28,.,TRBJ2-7,TGTGCCAGCAGTCTTACTATTACCCCTCAGGGGCGGTACTTC,CASSLTITPQGRYF
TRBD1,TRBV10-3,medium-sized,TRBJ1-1,TGTGCCATCAGTTACGACAGGGGCACTGAAGCTTTCTTT,CAISYDRGTEAFF
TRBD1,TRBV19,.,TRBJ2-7,TGTGCCAGTAGCGGGCGGACAGGGCCCACCTACGAGCAGTACTTC,CASSGRTGPTYEQYF
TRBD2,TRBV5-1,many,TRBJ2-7,TGCGCCAGCAGCCCGATCGTAGCGGGAGATAGTTACGAGCAGTACTTC,CASSPIVAGDSYEQYF
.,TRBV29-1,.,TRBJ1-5,TGCAGCGTTGGGCAGTATAGCAATCAGCCCCAGCATTTT,CSVGQYSNQPQHF
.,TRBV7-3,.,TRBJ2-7,TGTGCCCTCGCCCTACCCTACGAGCAGTACTTC,CALALPYEQYF